One sample yielded the 27 T cell receptor beta chains listed below, sequenced in a study of graft-versus-host responses after intestinal transplantation. Produced via immunoSEQ multiplex PCR; TCRdb's table is partial and in-frame only. The table has tens of thousands of clones, roughly 90% seen once. The sequences come from PBMCs, collected 26 days after transplant. The receptors originated from a human patient who received an intestinal transplant, so some T cells may come from the graft donor.

The gene calls are TRBV5-6 and TRBJ2-5; 9 positions agree with TRBD1. This CDR3 is 15 amino acids long. V dropped 2 bases and J dropped 7; count of bases not matched to a gene: 9. Germline CDR1 reads SGHDT; CDR2 reads YYEEEE. The CDR3 is CASSFDLQGQGTQYF. CDR3 DNA sequence: TGTGCCAGCAGCTTCGACCTACAGGGACAGGGGACCCAGTACTTC.

This chain joins TRBV28 and TRBJ2-7; a possible D gene is TRBD2 (6 bases). The V end was cut by 3 bases, the J end by 5 bases, with 11 bases between. The CDR3 runs to 13 residues. Germline CDR1 reads MDHEN; CDR2 reads SYDVKM. CDR3 protein: CASSLAGLNEQYV. The CDR3 DNA is TGTGCCAGCAGTTTGGCGGGGCTTAACGAGCAGTACGTC.

This chain connects TRBV6-1 to TRBJ1-2; 8 nucleotides line up with TRBD1. Germline V gene sequence: CDR1 MNHNS, CDR2 SASEGT. CDR3 length equals 15 residues. V was pared by 3 bases and J by 4 bases, with 7 bases of the junction left unmatched. The CDR3 region has the DNA TGTGCCAGCAGTGAGGAATCAGGGGGCGGCTATGGCTACACCTTC. It translates to CASSEESGGGYGYTF.

This clone was seen only once. The chain combines TRBV15 with TRBJ1-4; D possibly corresponds to TRBD1 (5 bases). The CDR3 contains 15 residues. Germline values: CDR1 LNHNV, CDR2 YYDKDF (reference sequence). V lost 4 bases and J lost 0, with 9 bases in between. The CDR3 loop reads CATSNRQSTNEKLFF. CDR3 DNA sequence: TGTGCCACCAGCAATAGACAGTCAACTAATGAAAAACTGTTTTTT.

The DNA of the CDR3 is TGTGCCAGCAGCTTAGGGGGGCGAAACACCGGGGAGCTGTTTTTT. Encoded protein: CASSLGGRNTGELFF. V and J are TRBV11-3 and TRBJ2-2, with D tentatively TRBD1 (6 bases). CDR3 length equals 15 residues. Deletions cut 1 base from V and 2 bases from J, with 8 bases between. Germline-derived CDR1 and CDR2 are SGHNT and YENEEA.

This clone was seen just once. The CDR3 DNA reads TGTGCCAGCAGCCCACGGCGGGAGGCCTACGAGCAGTACTTC. Its translation is CASSPRREAYEQYF. The V and J genes are TRBV6-5 and TRBJ2-7, with TRBD2 matching 8 bases. In germline, CDR1 is MNHEY, CDR2 SVGAGI. The CDR3 spans 14 residues. Trimming at V came to 6 bases and at J to 2 bases, leaving 6 bases not matched to a gene.

For the CDR3, the DNA is TGTGCCTCTCTTAGGGGGGGGGCCTTAACCGGGGAGCTGTTTTTT. It encodes CASLRGGALTGELFF. The chain joins TRBV30 to TRBJ2-2; perhaps TRBD2 as D (7 bases). This CDR3 comprises 15 residues. Trimming stripped 7 bases from V and 5 bases from J, with 20 bases between. CDR1 is GTSNPN and CDR2 is SVGIG in the germline V gene (reference sequence).

The gene calls are TRBV27 and TRBJ1-5; TRBD1 agrees at 9 bases. CDR3 length: 14 amino acids. The junction had 6 bases not matched to a gene; V was cut back by 5 bases and J by 7 bases. Germline lookup yields CDR1 MNHEY and CDR2 SMNVEV (reference sequence). The CDR3 nucleotides read TGTGCCAGCAGTAAGGGACAGGGTGAACAGCCCCAGCATTTT. As protein: CASSKGQGEQPQHF.

Only one count was recorded for this clone. The rearrangement uses TRBV2 and TRBJ2-4; TRBD1 agrees at 7 bases. Trimming removed 6 bases from V and 0 bases from J; junction bases left unmatched: 8. This CDR3 spans 16 amino acids. Germline CDR1 reads SNHLY; CDR2 reads FYNNEI. CDR3 in amino acids: CASRARQGLAKNIQYF. The CDR3 nucleotides are TGTGCCAGCAGGGCCCGACAGGGTTTAGCCAAAAACATTCAGTACTTC. Based on the CDR3 plus reference TRBV2 and TRBJ2-4, the full variable domain is EPEVTQTPSHQVTQMGQEVILRCVPISNHLYFYWYRQILGQKVEFLVSFYNNEISEKSEIFDDQFSVERPDGSNFTLKIRSTKLEDSAMYFCASRARQGLAKNIQYFGAGTRLSVL.

J is TRBJ2-1 and V is TRBV27; D may be TRBD2 (7 bases). The germline V gene encodes CDR1 MNHEY and CDR2 SMNVEV (reference sequence). V lost 1 base and J lost 7, with 11 bases in between. The CDR3 spans 14 residues. The chain's CDR3 is CASSLWGGTNEQFF. The CDR3 bases are TGTGCCAGCAGTTTATGGGGGGGCACGAATGAGCAGTTCTTC.

The genes are TRBV11-2 and TRBJ1-5; 8 bases are a match to TRBD1. This CDR3 has 14 residues. With V trimmed by 5 bases and J by 7 bases, 7 bases remained unmatched. CDR1 and CDR2 (germline): SGHAT, FQNNGV. This CDR3 is CASSTGQARQPQHF. Here the CDR3 DNA reads TGTGCCAGCAGCACGGGACAGGCGAGACAGCCCCAGCATTTT.

The chain recombines TRBV4-1 with TRBJ1-5; D is ambiguous. Germline V gene data show CDR1 as MGHRA and CDR2 as YSYEKL. The germline V and J ends were trimmed by 5 bases and 9 bases, with 14 bases remaining between them. The CDR3 extends over 13 amino acids. CDR3 DNA: TGCGCCAGCAGCGCTGTCCCGGGGTGGCCCCAGCATTTT. Translating gives CASSAVPGWPQHF.

The rearrangement links TRBV27 to TRBJ1-2, with D possibly TRBD1 on 6 matching bases. Germline CDR1 and CDR2: MNHEY and SMNVEV (reference sequence). V was cut by 3 bases and J by 4 bases, with 12 bases left in between. The length of the CDR3 is 14 residues. The CDR3, as DNA: TGTGCCAGCAGTTTGGGGGCAGGCACCTATGGCTACACCTTC. Translated, it gives CASSLGAGTYGYTF.

The genes are TRBV2 and TRBJ2-7; 10 bases match TRBD2. CDR3 length: 16 residues. Germline V CDR1 and CDR2: SNHLY, FYNNEI. The ends lost 4 bases at V and 3 bases at J; junction bases unmatched: 9. The DNA of the CDR3 is TGTGCCAGCAGTGGAAGTAGCGGGGGGTGGGACTACGAGCAGTACGTC. Its translation: CASSGSSGGWDYEQYV.

This sequence joins TRBV9 and TRBJ1-5; no clear D gene. This CDR3 has 18 amino acids. Germline CDR1 is SGDLS and CDR2 is YYNGEE. V lost 2 bases and J lost 0, with 18 bases in between. The CDR3 nucleotides read TGTGCCAGCAGCGTTTGTTTCGGAGAACGGATTAGCAATCAGCCCCAGCATTTT. Amino acid sequence: CASSVCFGERISNQPQHF.

The rearrangement links TRBV7-6 to TRBJ1-5, with no clear D. The germline V and J ends were trimmed by 4 bases and 7 bases, with 14 bases remaining between them. There are 14 residues in the CDR3. Per germline, CDR1 SGHVS and CDR2 FNYEAQ. The CDR3 sequence is CASSSLGEKQPQHF. CDR3 sequence (DNA): TGTGCCAGCAGCTCCCTTGGGGAGAAACAGCCCCAGCATTTT.

The chain carries TRBV5-6 and TRBJ1-2, with 9 bases matching TRBD1. With 2 bases clipped from V and 3 bases from J, the junction kept 5 bases outside the gene matches. There are 15 residues in the CDR3. Germline V lookup: CDR1 SGHDT, CDR2 YYEEEE. The CDR3 DNA reads as TGTGCCAGCAGCTTCAGTACAGGGGGCTACTATGGCTACACCTTC. Residues: CASSFSTGGYYGYTF. Full variable domain (outside the CDR3, taken from reference TRBV5-6 and TRBJ1-2): DAGVTQSPTHLIKTRGQQVTLRCSPKSGHDTVSWYQQALGQGPQFIFQYYEEEERQRGNFPDRFSGHQFPNYSSELNVNALLLGDSALYLCASSFSTGGYYGYTFGSGTRLTVV.

V usage is TRBV27 and J usage is TRBJ2-3; a weak D match, TRBD2 (7 bases). The CDR3 loop spans 15 amino acids. Germline V gene sequence: CDR1 MNHEY, CDR2 SMNVEV (reference sequence). Trimming cost V 1 base and J 5 bases, with 13 bases left between them. CDR3 nucleotides: TGTGCCAGCAGTTTATACGGGGGGCCCGTAGATACGCAGTATTTT. It specifies CASSLYGGPVDTQYF.

The chain links TRBV2 to TRBJ2-7; a possible D gene is TRBD1 (6 bases). Trimming shortened V by 1 base and J by 1 base, and 8 bases separated the two germline ends. Germline CDR1 reads SNHLY; CDR2 reads FYNNEI. The CDR3 sequence is 14 residues long. The DNA for the CDR3 is TGTGCCAGCAGTGAAGGTGGACAGTCCTACGAGCAGTACTTC. Protein: CASSEGGQSYEQYF.

This clone was seen just once. V and J are TRBV7-9 and TRBJ2-1, with D hard to call. CDR3 length equals 11 residues. Between the trimmed V and J ends, which lost 1 base and 10 bases, there was a span of 5 bases. Per germline, CDR1 SEHNR and CDR2 FQNEAQ (reference sequence). This CDR3 reads CASSLGPEQFF. The CDR3 DNA follows: TGTGCCAGCAGCTTAGGGCCAGAGCAGTTCTTC.

This chain links TRBV28 with TRBJ1-2; tentatively, D is TRBD1 (5 bases). The ends were cut back, 5 bases at V and 8 bases at J, with 18 bases in the middle. Germline CDR1 is MDHEN and CDR2 is SYDVKM. CDR3 length equals 14 residues. Here the CDR3 reads CASSTPAGERGYTF. As DNA, the CDR3 is TGTGCCAGCAGTACCCCGGCGGGGGAGAGGGGCTACACCTTC.

This chain joins TRBV15 and TRBJ1-5; the D gene is possibly TRBD1 (5 bases). Trimming removed 0 bases at V and 10 bases at J, with 13 bases between. Germline lookup yields CDR1 LNHNV and CDR2 YYDKDF (reference sequence). The CDR3 totals 14 residues. CDR3 loop: CATSREGGVFPQHF. In DNA, the CDR3 is TGTGCCACCAGCAGAGAGGGGGGGGTGTTTCCCCAGCATTTT.

This sequence joins TRBV30 and TRBJ2-1; D is ambiguous. The length of the CDR3 is 12 residues. Germline-derived CDR1 and CDR2 are GTSNPN and SVGIG (reference sequence). V was shortened by 0 bases and J by 6 bases, with 6 bases between the two germline ends. The CDR3 DNA sequence: TGTGCCTGGAGTGTCCCGGGCAATGAGCAGTTCTTC. Protein: CAWSVPGNEQFF.

V usage is TRBV14 and J usage is TRBJ2-1; 8 nucleotides agree with TRBD2. J was trimmed by 4 bases and V by 1 base; bases with no gene match: 6. The germline CDR1 and CDR2 sequences are SGHDN and FVKESK. This CDR3 spans 16 amino acids. For the CDR3, the DNA is TGTGCCAGCAGCCAAGTTCGGGGGGGGGCTTACAATGAGCAGTTCTTC. As protein: CASSQVRGGAYNEQFF.

This chain links TRBV6-1 with TRBJ2-7, with D tentatively TRBD1 (7 bases). V lost 11 bases and J lost 2, with 16 bases in between. Germline values: CDR1 MNHNS, CDR2 SASEGT. The CDR3 totals 13 residues. The CDR3 nucleotides are TGTGCCGTCCGGCGGGACAGTACCTACGAGCAGTACTTC. Protein product: CAVRRDSTYEQYF.

This chain uses TRBV5-1 with TRBJ2-1; D possibly corresponds to TRBD1 (6 bases). Per germline, CDR1 SGHRS and CDR2 YFSETQ. Trimming cost V 0 bases and J 3 bases, with 13 bases left between them. CDR3 length: 16 amino acids. The CDR3 coding sequence is TGCGCCAGCAGCTTGGTAGGGGGACCCATCTACAATGAGCAGTTCTTC. Translation gives CASSLVGGPIYNEQFF.

The chain employs TRBV18 and TRBJ2-2; 7 bases are a match to TRBD1. The CDR3 sequence is 17 residues long. Germline CDR1 and CDR2: KGHSH and LQKENI. The V segment lost 0 bases and the J segment 5 bases; nucleotides outside the gene matches: 9. CDR3 sequence: CASSPPFRPGGTGELFF. CDR3 sequence (DNA): TGTGCCAGCTCACCACCATTTCGCCCAGGGGGTACCGGGGAGCTGTTTTTT.